This is a list of T cell receptor beta chains from one sample in a study of T cells in Graves' hyperthyroidism and ophthalmopathy. TCRdb reanalysed the multiplex PCR reads using MiXCR and keeps one entry per CDR3 protein. The profile shows roughly 650,000 distinct CDR3 sequences, roughly 15% of them singletons. Sequencing was performed on blood. The receptors stem from a middle-aged woman with Graves' ophthalmopathy. The CDR3 runs from the conserved cysteine through the conserved F or W. A D gene is named only where the DNA matches it firmly. Size is stated for part of the rows, as once, few or many counts, or as a class when the clone is expanded.

cdr3_aa,cdr3_nt,j_call,v_call,d_call,clone_size
CASSPGRTGGYGYTF,TGCGCCAGCAGCCCAGGACGTACAGGGGGCTATGGCTACACCTTC,TRBJ1-2,TRBV4-1,TRBD1,-
CAWTRVDTIYF,TGTGCCTGGACCCGGGTGGACACCATATATTTT,TRBJ1-3,TRBV30,-,-
CASSGWTATNEKLFF,TGTGCCAGCAGCGGCTGGACAGCTACTAATGAAAAACTGTTTTTT,TRBJ1-4,TRBV11-2,-,many
CASSQGIAGAQETQYF,TGTGCCAGCAGCCAAGGGATAGCGGGGGCCCAAGAGACCCAGTACTTC,TRBJ2-5,TRBV3-1,TRBD2,many
CASSPLLDSYEQYF,TGTGCCAGCTCACCACTCCTAGACTCCTACGAGCAGTACTTC,TRBJ2-7,TRBV18,-,many
CSASRGRVLSNQPQHF,TGCAGTGCTAGTCGGGGACGGGTTTTGAGCAATCAGCCCCAGCATTTT,TRBJ1-5,TRBV20-1,-,few
CASSLEQGNTIYF,TGCGCCAGCAGCTTGGAGCAAGGAAACACCATATATTTT,TRBJ1-3,TRBV5-1,-,-
CASTEQGSNTGELFF,TGCGCCAGCACGGAACAGGGTTCGAACACCGGGGAGCTGTTTTTT,TRBJ2-2,TRBV5-1,-,few
CASSALAGESEQFF,TGTGCCAGCAGTGCACTAGCGGGAGAAAGTGAGCAGTTCTTC,TRBJ2-1,TRBV6-1,TRBD2,many
CASSPQGAGSPLHF,TGTGCCAGCAGTCCACAGGGGGCAGGATCACCCCTCCACTTT,TRBJ1-6,TRBV2,TRBD1,many
CATASGDSYEQYF,TGTGCCACCGCATCCGGGGACTCCTACGAGCAGTACTTC,TRBJ2-7,TRBV15,-,few
CASSLTGQGLEQFF,TGTGCCAGCAGCTTAACGGGACAGGGGCTTGAGCAGTTCTTC,TRBJ2-1,TRBV7-3,TRBD1,few
CASRPLGNNEQFF,TGCGCCAGCAGACCCCTGGGGAACAATGAGCAGTTCTTC,TRBJ2-1,TRBV5-1,-,-
CSASKGTLDTGELFF,TGCAGTGCTAGCAAGGGGACTCTCGATACCGGGGAGCTGTTTTTT,TRBJ2-2,TRBV20-1,-,many
CASSLARQGLDTQYF,TGTGCCAGCAGCTTAGCCCGACAGGGATTGGATACGCAGTATTTT,TRBJ2-3,TRBV11-2,TRBD1,many
CASSNEGANTEAFF,TGTGCCAGCAGTAACGAGGGAGCGAACACTGAAGCTTTCTTT,TRBJ1-1,TRBV6-1,-,-
CASSEAMGFYGYTF,TGTGCCAGCAGTGAAGCAATGGGGTTCTATGGCTACACCTTC,TRBJ1-2,TRBV6-1,-,-
CASSLGLYNTGELFF,TGTGCCAGCAGCCTCGGACTCTACAACACCGGGGAGCTGTTTTTT,TRBJ2-2,TRBV11-2,-,many
CASSFGPVGNEQFF,TGTGCCAGCAGCTTTGGACCGGTGGGCAATGAGCAGTTCTTC,TRBJ2-1,TRBV11-2,-,many
CATVGRGKQYF,TGTGCCACCGTTGGTAGGGGCAAGCAGTACTTC,TRBJ2-7,TRBV28,-,many
CASSQDGVRTERGLYKNIQYF,TGTGCCAGCAGCCAAGATGGGGTCAGGACGGAGCGGGGACTTTACAAAAACATTCAGTACTTC,TRBJ2-4,TRBV3-1,TRBD2,-
CSASHLGGGYTF,TGCAGTGCTTCTCACCTGGGGGGTGGCTACACCTTC,TRBJ1-2,TRBV20-1,-,few
CASSPLNRGRGANYEQYF,TGTGCCAGCAGCCCACTAAACCGCGGGCGGGGGGCAAATTACGAGCAGTACTTC,TRBJ2-7,TRBV11-2,TRBD2,many
CASSPWGSSYNEQFF,TGTGCCAGCAGCCCTTGGGGCAGTTCATACAATGAGCAGTTCTTC,TRBJ2-1,TRBV11-2,-,many
CASKGGKNTGELFF,TGCGCCAGCAAGGGGGGCAAGAACACCGGGGAGCTGTTTTTT,TRBJ2-2,TRBV10-2,-,few
CASTLRGTDTQYF,TGTGCCAGCACGCTTCGAGGGACGGATACGCAGTATTTT,TRBJ2-3,TRBV5-5,-,few
CSAGTGQGAEAFF,TGCAGTGCAGGGACGGGACAGGGCGCTGAAGCTTTCTTT,TRBJ1-1,TRBV20-1,TRBD1,many
CSSGGGRGQPQHF,TGCAGTTCCGGAGGGGGGAGAGGCCAGCCCCAGCATTTT,TRBJ1-5,TRBV20-1,-,many